This TCR beta chain was recovered during a study of blood T cells in healthy people across ages. The ends were cut back, 2 bases at V and 0 bases at J, with 8 bases in the middle. The CDR3 loop spans 15 amino acids. From germline, CDR1 is MNHEY and CDR2 SMNVEV (reference sequence). This clonotype was picked up many times. Then a second PCR, running roughly 7 to 11 cycles, was carried out with a sample-barcoded 5' primer and a J-beta primer mix. TCRdb fed the 5' RACE reads into MiXCR, producing one record per CDR3 protein. The table has 650,000 to 800,000 distinct CDR3 sequences, around 42% seen once. Total RNA, at least 5.5 micrograms per sample, came from PBMCs.

The receptor's source is a man aged 60 to 75 in good health. Sequencing was performed on blood. This rearrangement joins TRBV27 to TRBJ2-1, with D tentatively TRBD2 (5 bases). CDR3 protein: CASSLQGSSYNEQFF. CDR3 in DNA: TGTGCCAGCAGTTTACAAGGGAGCTCCTACAATGAGCAGTTCTTC.